This T cell receptor beta chain was observed in a study of cytomegalovirus exposure and HLA in healthy donors. Findings of the study overall: Across donors, presence/absence analyses took sequencing depth to be roughly uniform. Later examination showed HLA-associated TCR beta chains had greater clonal expansion than equally common others. It was reported that TCR beta sequences correctly inferred the HLA-A and HLA-B alleles for most subjects.

The PCR employed 60 Vbeta primers together with 13 Jbeta primers. Per the original data handling: In a later analysis, approximately 73 million unique TCR beta chains included roughly 11 million shared by two or more donors. Method: immunoSEQ multiplex PCR; TCRdb's copy keeps in-frame clones and lacks some. V, J and clone size are taken as reported in that table, and D and trimming were inferred from the DNA itself. This sample has over 150,000 clones, with 75% to 85% found just once. This clone was recorded only once. The antigen remains undetermined. Germline V lookup: CDR1 MNHNS, CDR2 SASEGT. Losses at the gene ends were 2 bases for V and 2 bases for J; bases not matched to a gene: 13. This CDR3 region has 18 residues.

The rearrangement joins TRBV6-1 to TRBJ1-2; 8 bases are shared with TRBD1. The clonotype originates from a boy aged 5 to 17 in good health and CMV-seronegative. Sequenced sample: PBMCs. CDR3 region: CASSEYGQGAARNYGYTF. The DNA of the CDR3 is TGTGCCAGCAGTGAATACGGGCAGGGGGCGGCGAGGAACTATGGCTACACCTTC.